This T cell receptor beta chain was sequenced in a study of blood T cells in healthy people across ages. It was with a sample-barcoded 5' primer and a J-beta primer mix that a second PCR of about 7 to 12 cycles was run. MiXCR, applied by TCRdb to the 5' RACE reads, yields one record per CDR3 protein. The data contain hundreds of thousands of distinct CDR3 sequences, more than 20% of them singletons. This clonotype was seen a few times. The CDR3 consists of 15 residues. Germline CDR1 SGHRS, CDR2 YFSETQ. Between the trimmed V and J ends, which lost 0 bases and 1 base, there was a span of 10 bases. These records were also assigned to another study, of T cells of mothers and their children. From that report: Related mother-child pairs showed slightly higher but non-significant overlap than unrelated pairs.

This chain connects TRBV5-1 to TRBJ1-1; no clear D. Sequenced input: blood. The TCR sequence derives from a boy between 10 and 17 years old in good health. Written as DNA, the CDR3 is TGCGCCAGCAGCTTGGAGAACTTGCCGAACACTGAAGCTTTCTTT. Protein sequence: CASSLENLPNTEAFF.